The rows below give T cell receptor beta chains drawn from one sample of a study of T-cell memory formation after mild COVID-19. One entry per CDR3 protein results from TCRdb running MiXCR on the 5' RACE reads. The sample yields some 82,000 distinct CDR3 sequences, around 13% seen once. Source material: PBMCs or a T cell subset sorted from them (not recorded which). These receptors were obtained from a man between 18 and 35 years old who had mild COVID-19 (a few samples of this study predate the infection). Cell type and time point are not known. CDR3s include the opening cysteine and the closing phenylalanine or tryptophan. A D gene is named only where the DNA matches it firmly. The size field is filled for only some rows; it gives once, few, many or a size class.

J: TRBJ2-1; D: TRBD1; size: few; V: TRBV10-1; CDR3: CASSVDRTGDEQFF; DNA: TGCGCCAGCAGCGTGGACAGGACCGGGGATGAGCAGTTCTTC
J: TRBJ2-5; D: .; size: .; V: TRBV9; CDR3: CASSEGVWWAKETQYF; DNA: TGTGCCAGCAGCGAGGGGGTTTGGTGGGCCAAAGAGACCCAGTACTTC
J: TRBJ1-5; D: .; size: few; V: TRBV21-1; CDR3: CASSKTRGVPNQPQHF; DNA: TGTGCCAGCAGCAAAACGCGGGGGGTACCCAATCAGCCCCAGCATTTT
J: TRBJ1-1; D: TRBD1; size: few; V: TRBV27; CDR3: CASSRQGYTEAFF; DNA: TGTGCCAGCAGTAGACAGGGGTACACTGAAGCTTTCTTT
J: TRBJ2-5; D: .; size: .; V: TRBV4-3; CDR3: CASSQATVMQETQYF; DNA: TGCGCCAGCAGCCAAGCGACAGTAATGCAAGAGACCCAGTACTTC
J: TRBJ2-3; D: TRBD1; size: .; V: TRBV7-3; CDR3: CASSRGQGSDTQYF; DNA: TGTGCCAGCAGCCGAGGACAGGGGAGTGATACGCAGTATTTT
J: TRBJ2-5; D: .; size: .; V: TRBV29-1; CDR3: CSVANPRSLETQYF; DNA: TGCAGCGTGGCTAACCCCCGGTCCCTGGAGACCCAGTACTTC
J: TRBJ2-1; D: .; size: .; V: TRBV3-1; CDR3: CASSLGVALRNEQFF; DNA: TGTGCCAGCAGCCTAGGGGTGGCATTGCGCAATGAGCAGTTCTTC
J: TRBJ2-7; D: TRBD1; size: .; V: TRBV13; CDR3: CASSLQGASYEQYF; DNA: TGTGCCAGCAGCTTACAGGGGGCCTCCTACGAGCAGTACTTC
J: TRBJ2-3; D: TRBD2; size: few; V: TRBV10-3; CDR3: CASSGTSGGAAADTQYF; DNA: TGTGCCAGCTCCGGGACTAGCGGGGGGGCCGCGGCTGATACGCAGTATTTT
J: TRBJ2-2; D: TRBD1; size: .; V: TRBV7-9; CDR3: CASSSKGQGATGELFF; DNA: TGTGCCAGCAGCTCGAAAGGACAGGGGGCCACCGGGGAGCTGTTTTTT
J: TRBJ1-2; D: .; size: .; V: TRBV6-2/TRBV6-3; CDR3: CASSFDSPVHYGYTF; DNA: TGTGCCAGCAGTTTCGACAGTCCCGTCCACTATGGCTACACCTTC
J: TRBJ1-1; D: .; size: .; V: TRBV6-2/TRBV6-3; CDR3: CASSLTSNTEAFF; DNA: TGTGCCAGCAGTTTAACTTCGAACACTGAAGCTTTCTTT
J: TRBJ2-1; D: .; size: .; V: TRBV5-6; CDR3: CASSPGLLEQFF; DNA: TGTGCCAGCAGCCCCGGACTTTTGGAGCAGTTCTTC
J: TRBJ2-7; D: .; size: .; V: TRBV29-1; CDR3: CSVATDRSYEQYF; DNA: TGCAGCGTTGCTACCGACAGGTCCTACGAGCAGTACTTC
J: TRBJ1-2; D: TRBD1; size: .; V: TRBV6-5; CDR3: CASSYGDRAGYTF; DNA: TGTGCCAGCAGTTACGGAGACAGGGCTGGCTACACCTTC
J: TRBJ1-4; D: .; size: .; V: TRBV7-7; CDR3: CASSEDGGEKLFF; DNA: TGTGCTAGCAGCGAAGACGGCGGTGAAAAACTGTTTTTT
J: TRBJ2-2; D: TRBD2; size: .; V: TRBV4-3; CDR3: CASSQDFSGGAGELFF; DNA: TGCGCCAGCAGCCAAGATTTCAGCGGGGGGGCCGGGGAGCTGTTTTTT
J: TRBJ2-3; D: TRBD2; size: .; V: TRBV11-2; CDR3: CASRDPTSGPDTQYF; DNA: TGTGCCAGCAGGGACCCTACTAGCGGCCCGGATACGCAGTATTTT
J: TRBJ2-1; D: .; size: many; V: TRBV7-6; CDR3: CASSLAAGNNNEQFF; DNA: TGTGCCAGCAGCTTAGCGGCGGGGAACAACAATGAGCAGTTCTTC
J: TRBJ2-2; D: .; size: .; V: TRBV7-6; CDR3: CASSPTGRYGGELFF; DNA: TGTGCCAGCAGCCCAACAGGGAGATATGGCGGGGAGCTGTTTTTT
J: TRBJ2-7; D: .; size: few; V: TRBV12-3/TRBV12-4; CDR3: CASSLSGTSYEQYF; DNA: TGTGCCAGCAGTTTGTCAGGGACTTCCTACGAGCAGTACTTC
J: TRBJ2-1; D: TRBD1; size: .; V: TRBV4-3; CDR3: CASSQDLRQGAWNEQFF; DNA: TGCGCCAGCAGCCAAGATCTACGGCAGGGGGCATGGAATGAGCAGTTCTTC
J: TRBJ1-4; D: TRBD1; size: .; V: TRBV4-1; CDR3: CASSQLPRDRAEEKLFF; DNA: TGCGCCAGCAGCCAGCTACCCCGGGACAGGGCAGAAGAAAAACTGTTTTTT
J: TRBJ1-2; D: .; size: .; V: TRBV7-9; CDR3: CASSDIGQTYGYTF; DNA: TGTGCCAGCAGCGACATAGGACAGACTTATGGCTACACCTTC
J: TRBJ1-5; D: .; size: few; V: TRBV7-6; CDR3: CASSLGGQGQPQHF; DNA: TGTGCCAGCAGCCTGGGAGGGCAGGGTCAGCCCCAGCATTTT
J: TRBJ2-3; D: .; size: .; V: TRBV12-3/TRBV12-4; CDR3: CASSTLDRPLVDTQYF; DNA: TGTGCCAGCAGTACTCTCGACAGGCCCCTTGTGGATACGCAGTATTTT
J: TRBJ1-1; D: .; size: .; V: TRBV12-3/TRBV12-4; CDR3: CASSSRTRKNTEAFF; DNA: TGTGCCAGCAGTTCGCGGACAAGGAAGAACACTGAAGCTTTCTTT
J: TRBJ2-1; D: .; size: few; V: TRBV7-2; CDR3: CASSLAVGEQFF; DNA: TGTGCCAGCAGCTTAGCGGTGGGGGAGCAGTTCTTC
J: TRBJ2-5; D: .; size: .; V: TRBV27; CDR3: CASSLSIWETQYF; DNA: TGTGCCAGCAGTTTATCGATCTGGGAGACCCAGTACTTC
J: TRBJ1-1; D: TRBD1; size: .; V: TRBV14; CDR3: CASSQQGALGTEAFF; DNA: TGTGCCAGCAGCCAACAGGGGGCATTGGGAACTGAAGCTTTCTTT
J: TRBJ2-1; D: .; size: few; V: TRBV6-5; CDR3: CASSRAGLNNEQFF; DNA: TGTGCCAGCAGCCGGGCCGGGCTAAACAATGAGCAGTTCTTC
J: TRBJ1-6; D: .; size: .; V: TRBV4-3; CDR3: CASSPQTRDTYSPLHF; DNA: TGCGCCAGCAGCCCACAAACCCGGGACACCTATTCACCCCTCCACTTT
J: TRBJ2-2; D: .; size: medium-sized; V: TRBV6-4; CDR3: CASSDRGTGELFF; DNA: TGTGCCAGCAGTGACAGGGGCACCGGGGAGCTGTTTTTT
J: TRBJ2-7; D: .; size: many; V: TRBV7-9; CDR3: CASSLADGPYEQYF; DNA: TGTGCCAGCAGCTTAGCGGACGGACCCTACGAGCAGTACTTC
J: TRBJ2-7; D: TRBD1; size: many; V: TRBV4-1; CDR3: CASSQTGTGGAYEQYF; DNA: TGCGCCAGCAGCCAGACCGGGACAGGGGGCGCATACGAGCAGTACTTC
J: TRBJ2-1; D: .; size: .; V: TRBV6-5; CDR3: CASSYRGYNEQFF; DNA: TGTGCCAGCAGTTACAGGGGGTACAATGAGCAGTTCTTC
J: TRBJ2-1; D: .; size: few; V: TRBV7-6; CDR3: CASSGTVYNEQFF; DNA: TGTGCCAGCAGCGGAACAGTCTACAATGAGCAGTTCTTC
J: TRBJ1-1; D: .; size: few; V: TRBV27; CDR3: CASSLSGGGTEAFF; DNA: TGTGCCAGCAGTTTATCGGGAGGGGGGACTGAAGCTTTCTTT
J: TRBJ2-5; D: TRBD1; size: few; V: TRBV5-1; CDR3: CASSLRQGGETQYF; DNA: TGCGCCAGCAGCCTTAGACAGGGTGGAGAGACCCAGTACTTC
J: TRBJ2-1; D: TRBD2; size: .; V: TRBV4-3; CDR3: CASSQDPGGGSYNEQFF; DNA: TGCGCCAGCAGCCAAGATCCGGGGGGGGGCTCCTACAATGAGCAGTTCTTC
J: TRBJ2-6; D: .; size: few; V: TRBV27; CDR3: CASSPLGSSGANVLTF; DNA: TGTGCCAGCAGCCCCTTGGGTAGCTCTGGGGCCAACGTCCTGACTTTC
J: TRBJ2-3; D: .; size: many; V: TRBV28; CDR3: CASAGRNTDTQYF; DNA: TGTGCCAGCGCGGGCCGTAACACAGATACGCAGTATTTT
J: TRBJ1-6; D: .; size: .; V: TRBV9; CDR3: CASSAARGSGSPLHF; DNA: TGTGCCAGCAGCGCCGCTAGGGGATCTGGTTCACCCCTCCACTTT
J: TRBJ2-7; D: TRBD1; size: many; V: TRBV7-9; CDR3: CASSLTGTEQYF; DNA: TGTGCCAGCAGTTTGACAGGGACCGAGCAGTACTTC
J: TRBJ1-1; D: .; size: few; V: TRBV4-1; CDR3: CVSSQATNTEAFF; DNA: TGCGTCAGCAGCCAAGCCACGAACACTGAAGCTTTCTTT
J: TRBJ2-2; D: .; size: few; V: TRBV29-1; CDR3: CSGTTGSELFF; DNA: TGCAGCGGGACGACGGGGTCGGAGCTGTTTTTT
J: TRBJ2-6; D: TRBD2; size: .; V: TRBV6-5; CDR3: CASSPPGGGANVLTF; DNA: TGTGCCAGCAGCCCGCCGGGGGGAGGGGCCAACGTCCTGACTTTC
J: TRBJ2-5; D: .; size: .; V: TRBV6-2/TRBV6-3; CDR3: CASSYVRTLETQYF; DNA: TGTGCCAGCAGTTATGTAAGGACGCTGGAGACCCAGTACTTC
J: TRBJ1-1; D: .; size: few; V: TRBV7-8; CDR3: CASSTRLGTEAFF; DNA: TGTGCCAGCAGCACCCGATTGGGCACTGAAGCTTTCTTT
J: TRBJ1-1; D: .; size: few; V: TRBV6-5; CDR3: CASSPEGSMNTEAFF; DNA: TGTGCCAGCAGTCCCGAAGGGTCCATGAACACTGAAGCTTTCTTT